A single sample is the source of the 10 T cell receptor beta chains below, sequenced in a study of control samples from healthy donors and cancer patients. The data were produced by immunoSEQ multiplex PCR, yet TCRdb's version contains in-frame clones alone and is incomplete. The sample shows around 130,000 clones, over 85% of them seen only once. Sequenced: blood. The receptors were gathered from a man aged 30-40 years in good health.

V usage is TRBV7-2 and J usage is TRBJ1-5; D is unclear. The CDR3 consists of 14 residues. Germline V gives CDR1 SGHTA, CDR2 FQGNSA. The ends were cut back, 5 bases at V and 0 bases at J, with 8 bases in the middle. Here the CDR3 reads CASSDVFSNQPQHF. The CDR3 bases are TGTGCCAGCAGCGATGTGTTTAGCAATCAGCCCCAGCATTTT.

The chain recombines TRBV2 with TRBJ1-4; maybe TRBD1 (6 bases). CDR1 and CDR2 from the germline V gene are SNHLY and FYNNEI. V was pared by 6 bases and J by 8 bases, with 19 bases between. The CDR3 covers 15 residues. The CDR3 loop is CASRVGGAPVEKLFF. CDR3 DNA sequence: TGTGCCAGCAGGGTCGGGGGGGCTCCTGTCGAAAAACTGTTTTTT.

This chain uses TRBV4-1 with TRBJ1-5; D unresolved. Deletions cut 1 base from V and 4 bases from J, with 8 bases between. The length of the CDR3 is 14 residues. Germline V CDR1 and CDR2: MGHRA, YSYEKL. CDR3 nucleotide sequence: TGCGCCAGCAGCCAAGCCCACGTGAATCAGCCCCAGCATTTT. The encoded protein is CASSQAHVNQPQHF.

This rearrangement joins TRBV28 to TRBJ2-6; 7 bases match TRBD1. Germline V gene lookup returns CDR1 MDHEN and CDR2 SYDVKM. CDR3 size: 18 residues. V shed 4 bases, J shed 3 bases, and the junction held 12 bases outside the gene matches. For the CDR3, the DNA is TGTGCCAGCAGTTCTCCATCCCGGACAGGACTTGGGGCCAACGTCCTGACTTTC. This translates into CASSSPSRTGLGANVLTF.

The rearrangement links TRBV5-1 to TRBJ1-4; the D is unclear. CDR3 size: 14 residues. From germline, CDR1 is SGHRS and CDR2 YFSETQ. Deletions cut 1 base from V and 6 bases from J, with 10 bases between. DNA for the CDR3: TGCGCCAGCAGCTTGCGCCTCTTGGATGAAAAACTGTTTTTT. Translated: CASSLRLLDEKLFF.

The genes are TRBV11-3 and TRBJ2-3; D is unclear. V lost 4 bases, J lost 3 bases, and 11 bases lay in between. Per germline, CDR1 SGHNT and CDR2 YENEEA. The CDR3 is 14 amino acids. CDR3 sequence reads: CASSSGELTDTQYF. The DNA for the CDR3 is TGTGCCAGCAGCTCCGGTGAGCTGACAGATACGCAGTATTTT.

The rearrangement joins TRBV2 to TRBJ1-1; maybe TRBD1 (5 bases). This CDR3 is built from 14 residues. V lost 7 bases and J lost 1, with 13 bases in between. Germline loops: CDR1 SNHLY, CDR2 FYNNEI. This CDR3 is CASTKATGNTEAFF. Written as DNA, the CDR3 is TGTGCCAGCACGAAGGCAACAGGGAACACTGAAGCTTTCTTT. Variable domain in full (rest from reference TRBV2 and TRBJ1-1): EPEVTQTPSHQVTQMGQEVILRCVPISNHLYFYWYRQILGQKVEFLVSFYNNEISEKSEIFDDQFSVERPDGSNFTLKIRSTKLEDSAMYFCASTKATGNTEAFFGQGTRLTVV.

The genes are TRBV15 and TRBJ1-4; the D is unclear. Trimming took 6 bases from V and 0 from J, leaving 11 bases between them. Germline CDR1 is LNHNV and CDR2 is YYDKDF (reference sequence). The CDR3 totals 15 residues. CDR3 region: CATSKGRPTNEKLFF. The DNA of the CDR3 is TGTGCCACCAGTAAGGGTCGGCCAACTAATGAAAAACTGTTTTTT.

As regards this clone: Other DNA variants within this sample encode the same CDR3. The genes are TRBV21-1 and TRBJ2-5; TRBD1 was called by the table and not checked on the DNA. TRBV21-1 is reported as a pseudogene. The CDR3 is made up of 16 amino acids. The DNA of the CDR3 is TGTGCCAGCAGCAAATTAACAGGGGGAGGGGGGCAGACCCAGTACTTC. Residues: CASSKLTGGGGQTQYF.

This chain joins TRBV7-2 and TRBJ1-5, with D unclear. From germline, CDR1 is SGHTA and CDR2 FQGNSA. Trimming took off 1 base at V and 3 bases at J, with 10 bases between the two ends. The CDR3 totals 15 residues. The DNA for the CDR3 is TGTGCCAGCAGCTTAGGGGGTGTATACAATCAGCCCCAGCATTTT. This sequence encodes CASSLGGVYNQPQHF.